The source of this TCR beta chain is a study of blood T cell repertoires in COVID-19. As for the study in general: Sites across the United States, Italy and Spain contributed samples from acute and convalescent COVID-19. T cells, B-cell-depleted T cells, or PBMCs supplied cDNA or gDNA.

The CDR3 totals 16 residues. Germline assignment: CDR1 ENHRY and CDR2 SYGVKD. Trimming took 0 bases from V and 1 from J; bases not matched to a gene: 2. Under the authors' procedure: The authors estimated nucleated cell counts from reference gene primer amplification. Only in-frame clones appear in the TCRdb table, and some are missing; sequencing was by immunoSEQ multiplex PCR. That table furnishes V, J and clone size, whereas the DNA furnished D and trimming. Among about 150,000 clones listed, around 85% were seen once. This sequence joins TRBV10-3 and TRBJ2-3; 9 bases map to TRBD2. The receptor comes from an older man with COVID-19, enrolled during active disease. Sequenced sample: peripheral blood. The chain's CDR3 is CAISESERGGTDTQYF. The CDR3 DNA sequence: TGTGCCATCAGTGAGTCGGAGCGGGGGGGCACAGATACGCAGTATTTT.